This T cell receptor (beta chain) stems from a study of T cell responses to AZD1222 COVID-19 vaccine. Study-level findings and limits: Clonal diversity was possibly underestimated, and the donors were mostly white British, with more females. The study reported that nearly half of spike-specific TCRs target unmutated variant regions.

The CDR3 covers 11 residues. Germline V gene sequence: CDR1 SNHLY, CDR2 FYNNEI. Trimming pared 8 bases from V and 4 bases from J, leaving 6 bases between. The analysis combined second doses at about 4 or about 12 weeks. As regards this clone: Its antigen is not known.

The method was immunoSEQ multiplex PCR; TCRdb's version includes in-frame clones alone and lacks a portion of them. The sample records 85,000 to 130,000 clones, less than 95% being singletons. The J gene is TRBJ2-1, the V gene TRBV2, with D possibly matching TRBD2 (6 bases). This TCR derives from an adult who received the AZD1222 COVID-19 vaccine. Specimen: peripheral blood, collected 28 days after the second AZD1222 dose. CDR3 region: CASAGYNEQFF. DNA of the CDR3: TGTGCCAGCGCGGGGTACAATGAGCAGTTCTTC.